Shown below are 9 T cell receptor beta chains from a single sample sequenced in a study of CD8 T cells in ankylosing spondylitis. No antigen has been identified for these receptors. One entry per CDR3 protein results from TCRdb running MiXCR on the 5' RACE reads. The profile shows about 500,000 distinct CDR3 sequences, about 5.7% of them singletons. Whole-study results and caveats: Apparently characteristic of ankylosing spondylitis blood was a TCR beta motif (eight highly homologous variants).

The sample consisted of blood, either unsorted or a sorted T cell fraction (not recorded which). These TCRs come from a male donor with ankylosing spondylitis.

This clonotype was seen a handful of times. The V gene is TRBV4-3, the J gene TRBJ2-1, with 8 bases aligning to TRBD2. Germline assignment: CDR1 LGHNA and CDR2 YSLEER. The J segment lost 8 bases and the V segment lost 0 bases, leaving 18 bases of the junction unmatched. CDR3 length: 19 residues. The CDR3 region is CASSQEVVSGILSFDEQFF. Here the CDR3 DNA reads TGCGCCAGCAGCCAAGAAGTTGTTAGCGGGATTCTATCATTCGATGAGCAGTTCTTC.

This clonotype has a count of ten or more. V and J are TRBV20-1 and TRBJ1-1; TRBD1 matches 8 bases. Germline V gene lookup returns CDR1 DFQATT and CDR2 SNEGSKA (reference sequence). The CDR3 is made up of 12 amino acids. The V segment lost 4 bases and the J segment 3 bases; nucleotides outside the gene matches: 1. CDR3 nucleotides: TGCAGTGCTAACAGGGGGGACACTGAAGCTTTCTTT. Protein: CSANRGDTEAFF.

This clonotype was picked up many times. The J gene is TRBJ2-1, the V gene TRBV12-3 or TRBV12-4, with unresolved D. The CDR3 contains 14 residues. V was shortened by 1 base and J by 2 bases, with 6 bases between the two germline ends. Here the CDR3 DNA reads TGTGCCAGCAGTTTAGTGGGAACCTACAATGAGCAGTTCTTC. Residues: CASSLVGTYNEQFF.

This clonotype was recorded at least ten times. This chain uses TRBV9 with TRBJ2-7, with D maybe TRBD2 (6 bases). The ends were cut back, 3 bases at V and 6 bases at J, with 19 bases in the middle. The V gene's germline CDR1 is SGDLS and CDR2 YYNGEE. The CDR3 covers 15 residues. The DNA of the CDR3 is TGTGCCAGCAGCGCCTCAGCCACTAGCTCTGGCGAGCAGTACTTC. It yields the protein CASSASATSSGEQYF.

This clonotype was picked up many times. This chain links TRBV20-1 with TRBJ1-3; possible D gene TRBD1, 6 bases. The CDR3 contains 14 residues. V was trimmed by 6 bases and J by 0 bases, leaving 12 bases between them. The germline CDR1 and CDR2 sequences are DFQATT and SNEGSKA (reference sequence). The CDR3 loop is CSAVDSVSGNTIYF. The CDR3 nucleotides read TGCAGTGCCGTGGACAGTGTCTCTGGAAACACCATATATTTT.

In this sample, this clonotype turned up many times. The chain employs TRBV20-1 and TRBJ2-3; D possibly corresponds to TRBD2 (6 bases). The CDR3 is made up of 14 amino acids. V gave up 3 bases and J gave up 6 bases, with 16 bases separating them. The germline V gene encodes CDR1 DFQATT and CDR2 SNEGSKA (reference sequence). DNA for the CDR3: TGCAGTGCTAGGTCGACTAGAGAGGGGGATACGCAGTATTTT. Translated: CSARSTREGDTQYF.

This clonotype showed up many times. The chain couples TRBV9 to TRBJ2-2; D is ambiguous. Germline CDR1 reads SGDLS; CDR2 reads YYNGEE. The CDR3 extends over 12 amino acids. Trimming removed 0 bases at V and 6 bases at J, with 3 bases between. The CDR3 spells CASSVVAGELFF. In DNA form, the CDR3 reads TGTGCCAGCAGCGTAGTTGCCGGGGAGCTGTTTTTT.

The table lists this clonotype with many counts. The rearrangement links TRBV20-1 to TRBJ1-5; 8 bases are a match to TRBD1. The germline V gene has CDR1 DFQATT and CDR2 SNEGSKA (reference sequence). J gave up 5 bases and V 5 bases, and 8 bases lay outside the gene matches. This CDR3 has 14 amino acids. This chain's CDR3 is CSASGTGDHQPQHF. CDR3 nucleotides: TGCAGTGCTTCCGGGACAGGCGACCATCAGCCCCAGCATTTT.

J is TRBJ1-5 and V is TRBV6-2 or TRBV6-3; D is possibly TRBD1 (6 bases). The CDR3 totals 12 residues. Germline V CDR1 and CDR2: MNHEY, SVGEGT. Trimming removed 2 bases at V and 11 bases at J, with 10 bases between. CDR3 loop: CASSYSGGTQHF. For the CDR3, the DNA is TGTGCCAGCAGTTACAGCGGGGGCACCCAGCATTTT.